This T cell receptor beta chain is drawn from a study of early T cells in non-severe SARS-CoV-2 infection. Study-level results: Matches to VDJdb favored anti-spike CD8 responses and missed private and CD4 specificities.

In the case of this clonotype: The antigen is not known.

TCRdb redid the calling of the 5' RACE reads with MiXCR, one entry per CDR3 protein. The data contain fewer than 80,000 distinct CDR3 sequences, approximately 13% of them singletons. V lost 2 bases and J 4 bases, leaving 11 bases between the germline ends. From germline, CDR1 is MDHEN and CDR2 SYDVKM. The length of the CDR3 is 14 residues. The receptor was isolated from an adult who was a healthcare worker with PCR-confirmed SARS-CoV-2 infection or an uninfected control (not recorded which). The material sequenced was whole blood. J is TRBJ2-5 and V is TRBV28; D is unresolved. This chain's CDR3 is CASSLEYSLETQYF. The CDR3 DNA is TGTGCCAGCAGTTTAGAATACTCCCTAGAGACCCAGTACTTC.